This TCR beta chain was sequenced for a study of beta chain features in type 1 diabetes. CDR3 size: 15 residues. In germline, CDR1 is SGHTS, CDR2 YDEGEE. A note on this clone: Its antigen is currently unknown. Germline is not matched at one junction end, which may reflect a read error.

The whole isolated RNA underwent reverse transcription, so sequencing captured expressed TCRB transcripts. Mean read depth for naive, central memory and regulatory T cell samples was a few million reads. Libraries were prepared by immunoSEQ multiplex PCR; TCRdb keeps only in-frame clonotypes and omits some of them. This sample has around 650,000 clones, with around an eighth found just once. The study, taken as a whole, reports: There was a moderate but significant shortening of TCRB CDR3s in all four CD4+ subsets of Type 1 diabetes patients.

The rearrangement links TRBV5-8 to TRBJ2-5; D may be TRBD2 (6 bases). The receptor's source is a young man with type 1 diabetes. The sequenced sample was naive CD4+ T cells from blood. The CDR3 region is CASTLGGLVRETQYF. Here the CDR3 DNA reads TGTGCCAGCACCTTGGGGGGTTTGGTACGAGAGACCCAGTACTTC.